Following are 30 T cell receptor beta chains from one sample sequenced in a study of cytomegalovirus exposure and HLA in healthy donors. This PCR relied on a set of 60 Vbeta primers and 13 Jbeta primers. This table comes from immunoSEQ multiplex PCR, and its TCRdb copy is limited to in-frame clones, with some not included. The table lists a few hundred thousand clones, around 80% of them singletons. The sample consisted of PBMCs. The receptors were sampled from a woman aged 55-69 years in good health and CMV-seropositive.

This chain uses TRBV19 with TRBJ1-2, with unresolved D. From germline, CDR1 is LNHDA and CDR2 SQIVND (reference sequence). Trimming cost V 5 bases and J 2 bases, with 15 bases left between them. This CDR3 is 15 amino acids long. DNA for the CDR3: TGTGCCAGTAGTTTAAGAGTTCCACTAAACTATGGCTACACCTTC. It translates to CASSLRVPLNYGYTF.

The DNA of the CDR3 is TGTGCCAGCAGCGGTAGCGGGTACGAGCAGTACTTC. Protein product: CASSGSGYEQYF. The gene calls are TRBV7-3 and TRBJ2-7; 7 nucleotides line up with TRBD2. The CDR3 is 12 amino acids. Germline trimming cut 5 bases from V and 4 bases from J; bases unmatched to any gene: 2. Germline V gene lookup returns CDR1 SGHTA and CDR2 FQGTGA.

The V call is TRBV11-3, the J call TRBJ2-3; D unresolved. The CDR3 has 14 residues. Germline assignment: CDR1 SGHNT and CDR2 YENEEA. V was trimmed by 1 base and J by 1 base, leaving 6 bases between them. The CDR3 loop is CASSLGQGTDTQYF. Here the CDR3 DNA reads TGTGCCAGCAGCTTAGGTCAGGGCACAGATACGCAGTATTTT.

This chain links TRBV2 with TRBJ1-1; D not certain. Per germline, CDR1 SNHLY and CDR2 FYNNEI. There are 11 residues in the CDR3. Deletions cut 7 bases from V and 3 bases from J, with 6 bases between. CDR3 sequence (DNA): TGTGCCAGCACCTACGACACTGAAGCTTTCTTT. Translating it yields CASTYDTEAFF.

This clone is a singleton in its sample. The chain uses TRBV15 and TRBJ2-5; TRBD2 agrees at 8 bases. V gave up 0 bases and J gave up 5 bases; unmatched junction bases: 8. The CDR3 sequence is 16 residues long. CDR1 and CDR2 (germline): LNHNV, YYDKDF (reference sequence). The CDR3, as DNA: TGTGCCACCAGCAGAGATAGCACTAGCGGACGGGAGACCCAGTACTTC. Translated: CATSRDSTSGRETQYF. Full variable domain (missing parts from reference TRBV15 and TRBJ2-5): DAMVIQNPRYQVTQFGKPVTLSCSQTLNHNVMYWYQQKSSQAPKLLFHYYDKDFNNEADTPDNFQSRRPNTSFCFLDIRSPGLGDTAMYLCATSRDSTSGRETQYFGPGTRLLVL.

The rearrangement links TRBV6-5 to TRBJ1-1; D uncertain. This CDR3 region has 14 residues. CDR1 is MNHEY and CDR2 is SVGAGI in the germline V gene. Trimming stripped 0 bases from V and 3 bases from J, with 8 bases between. CDR3 region: CASSYSREYTEAFF. CDR3 nucleotides: TGTGCCAGCAGTTACTCGCGGGAGTACACTGAAGCTTTCTTT.

This chain links TRBV6-5 with TRBJ2-7, with 7 bases aligning to TRBD1. The V segment lost 4 bases and the J segment 4 bases; nucleotides outside the gene matches: 7. CDR3 size: 14 residues. CDR1 and CDR2 from the germline V gene are MNHEY and SVGAGI. DNA for the CDR3: TGTGCCAGCAGTTCCCTGAGGGGGCTTTACGAGCAGTACTTC. Its translation is CASSSLRGLYEQYF.

There are a few counts of this clone. The J gene is TRBJ2-5, the V gene TRBV10-3, with 7 bases aligning to TRBD2. Germline CDR1 and CDR2: ENHRY and SYGVKD. The CDR3 contains 12 residues. V was clipped by 6 bases and J by 10 bases; unmatched bases: 8. This CDR3 reads CAIRNSGTIQYF. DNA of the CDR3: TGTGCCATCAGAAATTCCGGGACTATCCAGTACTTC.

The rearrangement joins TRBV7-3 to TRBJ2-7; the D is unclear. This CDR3 region has 13 residues. Germline CDR1 SGHTA, CDR2 FQGTGA. Between the trimmed V and J ends, which lost 2 bases and 4 bases, there was a span of 9 bases. DNA for the CDR3: TGTGCCAGCAGCTTAGGTAACGGGTACGAGCAGTACTTC. It yields the protein CASSLGNGYEQYF.

The chain recombines TRBV19 with TRBJ2-5; TRBD2 matches 7 bases. The CDR3 is 13 residues long. The J segment lost 1 base and the V segment lost 8 bases, leaving 4 bases of the junction unmatched. Germline V gives CDR1 LNHDA, CDR2 SQIVND (reference sequence). The CDR3: CASGTGGQETQYF. For the CDR3, the DNA is TGTGCCAGTGGGACGGGGGGCCAAGAGACCCAGTACTTC.

This chain connects TRBV18 to TRBJ2-7; 8 nucleotides agree with TRBD1. Germline V gives CDR1 KGHSH, CDR2 LQKENI. The CDR3 totals 14 residues. V was pared by 1 base and J by 6 bases, with 5 bases of the junction left unmatched. In DNA form, the CDR3 reads TGTGCCAGCTCACCACAGACAGGGGTTCCCGAGCAGTACTTC. Translating gives CASSPQTGVPEQYF.

Note on this clone: One junction end disagrees with the germline gene, perhaps due to a read error. The chain links TRBV5-3 to TRBJ1-1, with 8 bases identical to TRBD1. TRBV5-3 is an open reading frame, and its role is uncertain. This CDR3 is built from 15 residues. The CDR3 loop reads CASSLNRGVNTEAFF. CDR3 in DNA: TGTGCCAGCAGCTTGAACAGGGGGGTGAACACTGAAGCTTTCTTT.

This chain links TRBV9 with TRBJ2-7; D not certain. Trimming pared 3 bases from V and 2 bases from J, leaving 12 bases between. Germline V gene sequence: CDR1 SGDLS, CDR2 YYNGEE. The CDR3 is 14 residues long. As DNA, the CDR3 is TGTGCCAGCAGCGGTCGAGATGTCACCTACGAGCAGTACTTC. Translating it yields CASSGRDVTYEQYF.

This chain connects TRBV27 to TRBJ1-4; D remains unclear. Germline V gene data show CDR1 as MNHEY and CDR2 as SMNVEV (reference sequence). This CDR3 region has 12 residues. Trimming cost V 5 bases and J 8 bases, with 9 bases left between them. The CDR3 sequence: CASSPLGEKLFF. The CDR3 DNA is TGTGCCAGCAGTCCCCTAGGCGAAAAACTGTTTTTT. Variable domain in full (rest from reference TRBV27 and TRBJ1-4): EAQVTQNPRYLITVTGKKLTVTCSQNMNHEYMSWYRQDPGLGLRQIYYSMNVEVTDKGDVPEGYKVSRKEKRNFPLILESPSPNQTSLYFCASSPLGEKLFFGSGTQLSVL.

This chain links TRBV19 with TRBJ2-7; TRBD1 is a possible D gene (5 bases). Trimming pared 4 bases from V and 2 bases from J, leaving 6 bases between. The CDR3 spans 12 residues. Germline V lookup: CDR1 LNHDA, CDR2 SQIVND (reference sequence). CDR3 in DNA: TGTGCCAGTAGTAGACAGCCCTACGAGCAGTACTTC. This encodes CASSRQPYEQYF.

The V call is TRBV30, the J call TRBJ2-3, with 9 bases identical to TRBD2. Germline lookup yields CDR1 GTSNPN and CDR2 SVGIG (reference sequence). The length of the CDR3 is 13 residues. With V trimmed by 5 bases and J by 1 base, 1 base remained unmatched. The CDR3 DNA follows: TGTGCCTGGGAGCGGGGGGGCACAGATACGCAGTATTTT. Translated: CAWERGGTDTQYF.

The chain has TRBV6-5 and TRBJ1-1; a weak D match, TRBD1 (5 bases). The V and J ends lost 8 bases and 1 base respectively, with 11 bases between them. CDR1 is MNHEY and CDR2 is SVGAGI in the germline V gene. This CDR3 region has 13 residues. The CDR3 nucleotides are TGTGCCAGCCGCGGACACGAGAACACTGAAGCTTTCTTT. Amino acids: CASRGHENTEAFF.

J is TRBJ2-7 and V is TRBV5-4; 14 bases fit TRBD2. The CDR3 spans 16 residues. The ends lost 2 bases at V and 6 bases at J; junction bases unmatched: 7. The germline gives CDR1 SGHNT, CDR2 YYREEE (reference sequence). Here the CDR3 reads CASSLGGTSGRGEQYF. The CDR3 DNA is TGTGCCAGCAGCTTAGGGGGGACTAGCGGGAGAGGCGAGCAGTACTTC.

The J gene is TRBJ2-7, the V gene TRBV5-1; 7 bases fit TRBD1. Germline V gene lookup returns CDR1 SGHRS and CDR2 YFSETQ. Trimming cost V 1 base and J 3 bases; bases outside gene matches: 10. The CDR3 totals 16 residues. CDR3 nucleotide sequence: TGCGCCAGCAGCTTGTCAGTGACAGGGTCTAACTACGAGCAGTACTTC. It codes for CASSLSVTGSNYEQYF.

V gene TRBV7-2 combines with J gene TRBJ2-7; D remains ambiguous. V lost 0 bases and J 5 bases, leaving 14 bases between the germline ends. The CDR3 runs 15 residues. CDR1 and CDR2 (germline): SGHTA, FQGNSA. Here the CDR3 reads CASSLAVGSEHEQYF. CDR3 DNA: TGTGCCAGCAGCTTAGCGGTGGGCTCGGAACACGAGCAGTACTTC.

This rearrangement joins TRBV7-3 to TRBJ1-6; weak D call: TRBD1 (5 bases). CDR1 is SGHTA, CDR2 FQGTGA, per germline. Trimming removed 5 bases from V and 6 bases from J, with 14 bases in between. The CDR3 runs 15 residues. The CDR3: CASSGAGTPNSPLHF. DNA of the CDR3: TGTGCCAGCAGCGGAGCGGGGACGCCTAATTCACCCCTCCACTTT.

The J gene is TRBJ2-2, the V gene TRBV5-4; 8 nucleotides agree with TRBD1. The junction had 2 bases not matched to a gene; V was cut back by 4 bases and J by 6 bases. The CDR3 extends over 13 amino acids. Germline loops: CDR1 SGHNT, CDR2 YYREEE (reference sequence). CDR3 in amino acids: CASSRQGPGELFF. The CDR3 DNA sequence: TGTGCCAGCAGCAGACAGGGGCCCGGGGAGCTGTTTTTT.

The J gene is TRBJ2-3, the V gene TRBV29-1, with D tentatively TRBD1 (6 bases). Germline values: CDR1 SQVTM, CDR2 ANQGSEA. V was trimmed by 6 bases and J by 3 bases, leaving 10 bases between them. The CDR3 is 12 amino acids. The CDR3 here is CSVATGTDTQYF. The CDR3 DNA reads TGCAGCGTCGCGACAGGTACAGATACGCAGTATTTT.

The chain recombines TRBV11-2 with TRBJ1-2; no definite D call. Trimming removed 5 bases at V and 4 bases at J, with 17 bases between. CDR1 and CDR2 from the germline V gene are SGHAT and FQNNGV. The CDR3 is made up of 15 amino acids. For the CDR3, the DNA is TGTGCCAGCAGCCCACAGCCCCAAACCTTCTATGGCTACACCTTC. Its protein product is CASSPQPQTFYGYTF.

V is TRBV10-2 and J is TRBJ2-3; 9 bases are a match to TRBD2. Germline loops: CDR1 WSHSY, CDR2 SAAADI. There are 13 residues in the CDR3. V was clipped by 8 bases and J by 7 bases; unmatched bases: 7. CDR3 nucleotides: TGCGCCAGCGCCCTAGCGGGATTACATACGCAGTATTTT. Its protein product is CASALAGLHTQYF.

The J gene is TRBJ1-6, the V gene TRBV30; no reliable D call. CDR1 is GTSNPN and CDR2 is SVGIG in the germline V gene (reference sequence). Trimming removed 5 bases at V and 7 bases at J, with 12 bases between. The CDR3 length is 13 residues. CDR3: CAWANFLNSPLHF. CDR3 DNA sequence: TGTGCCTGGGCTAACTTTCTGAATTCACCCCTCCACTTT.

In its sample, this clone was seen a few times. The chain recombines TRBV4-1 with TRBJ2-1; tentatively, D is TRBD2 (6 bases). Trimming shortened V by 5 bases and J by 4 bases, and 21 bases separated the two germline ends. CDR3 length: 17 amino acids. CDR1 and CDR2 from the germline V gene are MGHRA and YSYEKL. The CDR3 here is CASSWGPSASGYNEQFF. CDR3 sequence (DNA): TGCGCCAGCAGCTGGGGTCCTAGCGCTTCGGGGTACAATGAGCAGTTCTTC.

This chain links TRBV5-4 with TRBJ2-1; TRBD2 aligns across 9 bases. Germline loops: CDR1 SGHNT, CDR2 YYREEE (reference sequence). V lost 5 bases to trimming and J lost 4 bases; unmatched junction nucleotides: 19. This CDR3 is 19 amino acids long. The CDR3 reads CASSVGGASGAPRYNEQFF. CDR3 DNA sequence: TGTGCCAGCAGTGTAGGAGGGGCTAGCGGGGCCCCCAGGTACAATGAGCAGTTCTTC.

The rearrangement uses TRBV10-3 and TRBJ2-2, with D maybe TRBD2 (5 bases). From germline, CDR1 is ENHRY and CDR2 SYGVKD. V lost 8 bases and J lost 1, with 8 bases in between. The CDR3 is 13 residues long. CDR3 in amino acids: CAIRTQNTGELFF. Written as DNA, the CDR3 is TGTGCCATCCGGACTCAGAACACCGGGGAGCTGTTTTTT.

The chain uses TRBV19 and TRBJ2-5; 9 nucleotides agree with TRBD1. The V and J ends lost 7 bases and 2 bases, in that order; junction bases with no gene match: 5. The CDR3 runs 14 residues. Germline CDR1 LNHDA, CDR2 SQIVND (reference sequence). The CDR3 coding sequence is TGTGCCAGTACTCGGACAGGGGATCAAGAGACCCAGTACTTC. This sequence encodes CASTRTGDQETQYF.